This T cell receptor (beta chain) was sequenced in a study of T-cell memory formation after mild COVID-19. Study context: Largely donor-specific TCR clusters were found.

Study-wide findings and caveats: Researchers could not confirm that second-wave clones peaking on day 37 targeted SARS-CoV-2. Some SARS-CoV-2-responding clones were already detected in memory before infection.

Worth noting for this clonotype: Its antigen is currently unknown.

One entry per CDR3 protein results from TCRdb running MiXCR on the 5' RACE reads. The sample includes under 450,000 distinct CDR3 sequences, more than 20% of them seen just once. The V gene lost 3 bases and the J gene lost 7 bases, with 21 bases spanning the gap. Germline CDR1 KGHSH, CDR2 LQKENI. This CDR3 region has 16 residues. This receptor was obtained from an adult woman who had mild COVID-19 (a few samples of this study predate the infection). Cell type and time point are not known. The chain combines TRBV18 with TRBJ1-1, with D tentatively TRBD1 (5 bases). The sample was PBMCs or a T cell subset sorted from them (not recorded which). The CDR3 loop is CASSPLGHTRGGEAFF. The CDR3 DNA is TGTGCCAGCTCACCGCTCGGACACACTAGGGGTGGTGAAGCTTTCTTT.